This TCR beta chain originates from a study of radiotherapy plus CTLA-4 blockade in lung cancer. Sequenced by immunoSEQ multiplex PCR; TCRdb stores in-frame clones only, minus some. The sample comprises about 46,000 clones, about 77% of which are singletons, and about 2.5% rests with the top ten. Germline-derived CDR1 and CDR2 are SNHLY and FYNNEI. V lost 4 bases and J 6 bases, leaving 19 bases between the germline ends. The CDR3 is 15 amino acids. Sample: peripheral blood, taken from a patient treated with radiotherapy plus ipilimumab. The chain uses TRBV2 and TRBJ2-7; D not resolved. This receptor was obtained from a human donor with non-small cell lung cancer whose response to radiotherapy plus ipilimumab could not be evaluated. As DNA, the CDR3 is TGTGCCAGCAGTGGACCAGGCGTAGGTTTGGTCGAGCAGTACTTC. Translation: CASSGPGVGLVEQYF.